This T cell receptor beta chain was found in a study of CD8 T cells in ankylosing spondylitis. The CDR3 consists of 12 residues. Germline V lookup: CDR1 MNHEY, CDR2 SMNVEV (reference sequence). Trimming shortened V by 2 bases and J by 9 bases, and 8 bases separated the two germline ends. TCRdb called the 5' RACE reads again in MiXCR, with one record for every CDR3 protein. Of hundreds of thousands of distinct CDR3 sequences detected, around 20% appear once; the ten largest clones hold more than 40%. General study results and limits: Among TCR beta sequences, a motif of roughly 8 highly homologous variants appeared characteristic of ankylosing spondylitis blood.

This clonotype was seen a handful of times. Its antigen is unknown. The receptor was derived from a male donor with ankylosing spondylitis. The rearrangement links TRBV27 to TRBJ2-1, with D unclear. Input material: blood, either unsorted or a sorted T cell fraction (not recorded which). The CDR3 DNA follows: TGTGCCAGCAGTTTACTAGGGCGTGAGCAGTTCTTC. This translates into CASSLLGREQFF.